Listed below are T cell receptor beta chains from one sample, sequenced in a study of persistence of HIV-infected CD4 T cells. Clones were read by immunoSEQ multiplex PCR, and TCRdb kept only the in-frame ones, dropping some. The sample carries over 15,000 clones, approximately 65% recorded once. Their specific antigens are unknown. Sample: CD4+ T cells sorted from PBMCs after approximately 19-hour stimulation, taken from a patient who received antiretroviral therapy. The receptors stem from an adult woman with HIV who was CMV-seropositive. The CDR3 runs from the conserved cysteine through the conserved F or W. A D gene is named only where the DNA matches it firmly. Clone size appears in some rows only: once, few, many, or a class for an expanded clone.

D,size,V,J,DNA,CDR3
TRBD1,.,TRBV5-4,TRBJ1-1,TGTGCCACACAGAGGACAGGGTTGAACACTGAAGCTTTCTTT,CATQRTGLNTEAFF
TRBD1,few,TRBV19,TRBJ1-5,TGTGCCAGTAGAGGGGACAGGGGTGTTTCTCAGCCCCAGCATTTT,CASRGDRGVSQPQHF
.,.,TRBV9,TRBJ1-4,TGTGCCAGCAGCGCCAGGGACCTGGCTAATGAAAAACTGTTTTTT,CASSARDLANEKLFF
.,.,TRBV14,TRBJ1-1,TGTGCCAGCAGCGAAGGGACACTGAACACTGAAGCTTTCTTT,CASSEGTLNTEAFF
.,few,TRBV16,TRBJ1-1,TGTGCCACCATTAAGACAGGGAACACTGAAGCTTTCTTT,CATIKTGNTEAFF
TRBD1,.,TRBV6-6,TRBJ1-2,TGTGCCAGCAGTTCGGGACAGGGGGATTATGGCTACACCTTC,CASSSGQGDYGYTF
.,.,TRBV5-1,TRBJ2-5,TGCGCCAGCAGCGTTATTCCGGGGGAGACCCAGTACTTC,CASSVIPGETQYF
.,.,TRBV5-1,TRBJ1-3,TGCGCCAGCAGCTTGGAGGTCACTGGAAACACCATATATTTT,CASSLEVTGNTIYF
.,.,TRBV21-1,TRBJ2-4,TGTGCCAGCAGCTCACTCGAGGGCAGGGAGGCCAAAAACATTCAGTACTTC,CASSSLEGREAKNIQYF
.,.,TRBV15,TRBJ1-2,TGTGCCACCAGCAGCCCCGGCAGGGGAAGTACGAGCACTAACTATGGCTACACCTTC,CATSSPGRGSTSTNYGYTF
.,.,TRBV20-1,TRBJ1-5,TGCAGTGCTAGTTCTACCCTCGGCAATCAGCCCCAGCATTTT,CSASSTLGNQPQHF
.,.,TRBV7-3,TRBJ2-7,TGTGCCAGCAGCCGCCCATCGGGCCCATCGGAGCAGTACTTC,CASSRPSGPSEQYF
.,.,TRBV3-1/TRBV3-2,TRBJ1-3,TGTGCCAGCAGCCAAGGTGCGGGTAGCTCTGGAAACACCATATATTTT,CASSQGAGSSGNTIYF
.,.,TRBV5-1,TRBJ2-7,TGCGCCAGCAGCTTGGATCTAGCCGAGACACCCCCTGGGGAGCAGTACTTC,CASSLDLAETPPGEQYF
.,.,TRBV4-1,TRBJ2-1,TGCGCCAGCAGCCCTCAGGCGGGGGCGACCTACAATGAGCAGTTCTTC,CASSPQAGATYNEQFF
TRBD2,.,TRBV5-1,TRBJ2-1,TGCGCCAGCAGCGTTGACAGACTAGCCCTCGCTAGGGAGCAGTTCTTC,CASSVDRLALAREQFF
.,.,TRBV19,TRBJ2-2,TGTGCCAGTAGTATGGAAAGGAGTAGGGAGCTGTTTTTT,CASSMERSRELFF
TRBD1,.,TRBV11-2,TRBJ1-3,TGTGCCAGCAGCCGCTTACAGGGGAAGATCGCTGGAAACACCATATATTTT,CASSRLQGKIAGNTIYF